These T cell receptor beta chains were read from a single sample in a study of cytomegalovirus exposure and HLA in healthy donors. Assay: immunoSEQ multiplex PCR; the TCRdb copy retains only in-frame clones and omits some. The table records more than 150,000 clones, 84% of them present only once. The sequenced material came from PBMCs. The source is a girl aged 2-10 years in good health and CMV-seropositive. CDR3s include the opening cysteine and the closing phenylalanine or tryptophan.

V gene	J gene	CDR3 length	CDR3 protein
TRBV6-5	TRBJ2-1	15	CASSGWGGLYNEQFF
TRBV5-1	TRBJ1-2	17	CASSLRGQVEGLYGYTF
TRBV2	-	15	CASEKGGQGADEQYF
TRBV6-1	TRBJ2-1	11	CASGEWDEQFF
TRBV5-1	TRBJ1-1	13	CASSFGEGTEAFF
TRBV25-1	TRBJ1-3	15	CASSDPTGGGNTIYF
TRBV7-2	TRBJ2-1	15	CASSWPGTVDNEQFF
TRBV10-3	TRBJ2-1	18	CAISAIEQARTAYNEQFF
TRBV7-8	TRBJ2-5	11	CASSPGETQYF
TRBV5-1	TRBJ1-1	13	CATKQDSNTEAFF
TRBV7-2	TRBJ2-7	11	CASSPSYEQYF
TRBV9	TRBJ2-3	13	CASSEQGLDTQYF
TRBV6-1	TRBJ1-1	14	CASSERISGVEAFF
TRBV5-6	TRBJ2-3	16	CASSHLIAGITDTQYF
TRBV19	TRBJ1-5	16	CASSSETGHVNQPQHF
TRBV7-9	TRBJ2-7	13	CATLGRVGYEQYF
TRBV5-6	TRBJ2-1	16	CASSLNPSGRANEQFF
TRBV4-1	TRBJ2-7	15	CASSQVSGRIHEQYF
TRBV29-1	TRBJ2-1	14	CSVEASGGADEQFF
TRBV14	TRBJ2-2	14	CASRGTSYAGELFF
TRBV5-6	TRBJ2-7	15	CASSRLRISSYEQYF
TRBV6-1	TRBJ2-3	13	CASRGVLSGPQYF
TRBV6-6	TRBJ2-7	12	CASSPTSYEQYF
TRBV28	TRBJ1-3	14	CASSSTGSGNTIYF
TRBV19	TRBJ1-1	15	CASSGLQGGGTEAFF
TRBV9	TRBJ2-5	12	CASSVESGYQYF
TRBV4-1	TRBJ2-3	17	CASSRTRGQGPTDTQYF
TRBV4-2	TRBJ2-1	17	CASSQDVAGWPYNEQFF
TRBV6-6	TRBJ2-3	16	CASRHTAGGSTDTQYF
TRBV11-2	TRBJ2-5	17	CASSLVGGRDPPETQYF
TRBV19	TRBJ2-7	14	CASSITGGSYEQYF
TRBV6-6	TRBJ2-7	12	CASSPGSHEQYF
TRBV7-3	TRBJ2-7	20	CASSLGAKDSLQFLHYEQYF
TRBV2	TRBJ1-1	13	CASSSQGGCRAFF
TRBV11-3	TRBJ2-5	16	CASSPRTDAHQETQYF
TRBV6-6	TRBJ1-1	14	CASTKDRGNTEAFF
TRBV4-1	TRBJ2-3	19	CASSQATAWGGLEVVGQYF
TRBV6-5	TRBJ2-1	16	CASSYAGTGPSGEQFF
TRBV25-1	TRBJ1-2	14	CASSGRGPDYGYTF
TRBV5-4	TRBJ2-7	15	CASSQPQGNSYEQYF
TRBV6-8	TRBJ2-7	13	CANTRENSFVQYF
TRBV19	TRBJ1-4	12	CASSIPNEKLFF
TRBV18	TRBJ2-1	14	CASSPTSGGNEQFF
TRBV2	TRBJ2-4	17	CASSPESLGQGFDIQYF
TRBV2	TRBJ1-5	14	CASSEQGGNQPQHF
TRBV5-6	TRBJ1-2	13	CASSSDSSYSYTF
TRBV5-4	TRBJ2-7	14	CASSLVSSSYEQYF
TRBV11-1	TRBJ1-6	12	CASRGGNSPLHF
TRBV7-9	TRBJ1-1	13	CASSILLDTEAFF
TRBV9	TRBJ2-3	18	CASSSGLAGGSGTDTQYF
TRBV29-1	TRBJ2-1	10	CSVGLAEQFF
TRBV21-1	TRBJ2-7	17	CASSNPKSSGRAYEQYF
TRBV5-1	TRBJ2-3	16	CASSLWAGTGRDTQYF
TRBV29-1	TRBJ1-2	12	CSVDGGNYGYTF
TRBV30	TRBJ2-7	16	CAWSVQGGGTLYEQYF
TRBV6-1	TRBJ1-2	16	CASSVYLYGGPDGYTF
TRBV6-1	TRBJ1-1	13	CASSDRGLTEAFF
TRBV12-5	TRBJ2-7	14	CASGLGTVSHEQYF
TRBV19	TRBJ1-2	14	CASIPGTGTYGYTF
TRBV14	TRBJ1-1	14	CASSHPTEYTEAFF